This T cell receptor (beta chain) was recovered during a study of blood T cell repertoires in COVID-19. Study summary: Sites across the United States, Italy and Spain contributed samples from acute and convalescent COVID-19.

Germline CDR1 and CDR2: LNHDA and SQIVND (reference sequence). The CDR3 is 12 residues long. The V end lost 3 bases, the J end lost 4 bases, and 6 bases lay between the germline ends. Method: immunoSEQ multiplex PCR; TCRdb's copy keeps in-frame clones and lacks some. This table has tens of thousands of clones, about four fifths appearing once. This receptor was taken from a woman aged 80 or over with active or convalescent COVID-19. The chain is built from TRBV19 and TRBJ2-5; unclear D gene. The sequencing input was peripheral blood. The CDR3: CASSIYGETQYF. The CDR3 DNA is TGTGCCAGTAGTATCTATGGAGAGACCCAGTACTTC. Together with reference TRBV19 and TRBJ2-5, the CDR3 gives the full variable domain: DGGITQSPKYLFRKEGQNVTLSCEQNLNHDAMYWYRQDPGQGLRLIYYSQIVNDFQKGDIAEGYSVSREKKESFPLTVTSAQKNPTAFYLCASSIYGETQYFGPGTRLLVL.